The TCR beta chain under discussion was sequenced for a study of T cell changes during pregnancy in multiple sclerosis. CDR1 and CDR2 from the germline V gene are MNHEY and SVGAGI. The CDR3 sequence is 16 residues long. V shed 0 bases and J shed 1 base, with 10 bases lying between them. Here immunoSEQ multiplex PCR was the method, and the copy in TCRdb shows in-frame clones only, minus some. The data contain tens of thousands of clones, roughly 92% of them singletons. This clone was picked up a small number of times. Sequencing used CD4+ T cells from peripheral blood mononuclear cells, obtained in the second trimester of pregnancy. The receptor was isolated from a female donor with multiple sclerosis, enrolled in a pregnancy study. This sequence joins TRBV6-5 and TRBJ2-4; perhaps TRBD2 as D (7 bases). The CDR3 nucleotides read TGTGCCAGCAGTTACTCGGCGGGGGCGGCCAAAAACATTCAGTACTTC. Translated, it gives CASSYSAGAAKNIQYF.